This T cell receptor (beta chain) was sequenced for a study of vaccination effects on CD4 cells after COVID-19. Study at large: CD4+ T cells specific for antigen were expanded with viral peptide pools by the ViraFEST assay before sequencing.

TCRdb keeps only in-frame clones here, not all; method: immunoSEQ multiplex PCR. The sample holds approximately 47,000 clones, around 70% seen once. Following culture for ten to eleven days, CD4+ T cells were isolated. Of the BNT162b2 and mRNA-1273 vaccines, participants received two doses of one or the other. CDR1 is ENHRY, CDR2 SYGVKD, per germline. The CDR3 consists of 16 residues. Trimming shortened V by 5 bases and J by 1 base, and 17 bases separated the two germline ends. In the case of this clone: As yet, its antigen is unknown.

The V gene is TRBV10-3, the J gene TRBJ1-2; TRBD1 might be the D (6 bases). The source was CD4+ T cells from PBMCs cultured without peptide, collected after COVID-19 vaccination. The receptor's source is a human donor who received a COVID-19 vaccine. The CDR3 coding sequence is TGTGCCATCAGTTCAAGGGCAGGGGTCTTTAACTATGGCTACACCTTC. It is translated as CAISSRAGVFNYGYTF.